The 20 T cell receptor beta chains presented below share a single source sample, sequenced in a study of molecular identifiers for immune sequencing clone quantification. Each CDR3 protein is one row after TCRdb ran MiXCR on the PCR reads. Among roughly 630,000 distinct CDR3 sequences, 25% were seen once, and the ten largest hold 0.7% to 0.95%. Source material: naive CD8+ T cells from blood, with Jurkat cell RNA spiked in. As for subset: FACS-sorted CD8+CD4-CCR7+CD45RA+ naive T cells. The receptor set was obtained from a human donor in good health. Some libraries in this study had Jurkat cell RNA spiked in.

This clonotype was observed many times. The chain links TRBV27 to TRBJ1-4; 9 nucleotides match TRBD1. The ends lost 3 bases at V and 9 bases at J; junction bases unmatched: 2. This CDR3 spans 13 amino acids. Per the germline V gene, CDR1 is MNHEY and CDR2 is SMNVEV (reference sequence). In nucleotides, the CDR3 is TGTGCCAGCAGTTTTGGACAGGGGCAAAAACTGTTTTTT. This sequence encodes CASSFGQGQKLFF. Filled out from reference TRBV27 and TRBJ1-4, the complete variable domain reads EAQVTQNPRYLITVTGKKLTVTCSQNMNHEYMSWYRQDPGLGLRQIYYSMNVEVTDKGDVPEGYKVSRKEKRNFPLILESPSPNQTSLYFCASSFGQGQKLFFGSGTQLSVL.

This chain connects TRBV12-3 or TRBV12-4 to TRBJ1-4, with D possibly TRBD1 on 5 matching bases. This CDR3 has 15 amino acids. Trimming pared 5 bases from V and 8 bases from J, leaving 18 bases between. The CDR3 loop reads CASSAKDTIGEKLFF. The CDR3 nucleotides read TGTGCCAGCAGTGCGAAGGACACCATTGGGGAAAAACTGTTTTTT.

The chain recombines TRBV5-1 with TRBJ1-1; D gene uncertain. The CDR3 sequence is 15 residues long. With 0 bases removed from V and 5 bases from J, the gap between germline ends came to 14 bases. Germline loops: CDR1 SGHRS, CDR2 YFSETQ. The CDR3 protein is CASSLARRPQTEAFF. The CDR3 DNA reads as TGCGCCAGCAGCTTGGCCCGGAGGCCACAGACTGAAGCTTTCTTT. Looking up the rest from reference TRBV5-1 and TRBJ1-1 gives the full variable domain: KAGVTQTPRYLIKTRGQQVTLSCSPISGHRSVSWYQQTPGQGLQFLFEYFSETQRNKGNFPGRFSGRQFSNSRSEMNVSTLELGDSALYLCASSLARRPQTEAFFGQGTRLTVV.

This clonotype was counted between two and nine times. The chain joins TRBV28 to TRBJ2-7, with D perhaps TRBD2 (5 bases). Trimming removed 5 bases from V and 2 bases from J, with 13 bases in between. The CDR3 runs to 14 residues. The germline V gene has CDR1 MDHEN and CDR2 SYDVKM. CDR3 DNA sequence: TGTGCCAGCAGTACGAGGACTCGCACCTACGAGCAGTACTTC. It specifies CASSTRTRTYEQYF. Variable domain in full (rest from reference TRBV28 and TRBJ2-7): DVKVTQSSRYLVKRTGEKVFLECVQDMDHENMFWYRQDPGLGLRLIYFSYDVKMKEKGDIPEGYSVSREKKERFSLILESASTNQTSMYLCASSTRTRTYEQYFGPGTRLTVT.

This clonotype was observed at least ten times. The chain recombines TRBV27 with TRBJ2-5; TRBD2 matches 7 bases. Trimming removed 3 bases from V and 2 bases from J; junction bases left unmatched: 3. Germline V gene data show CDR1 as MNHEY and CDR2 as SMNVEV (reference sequence). This CDR3 has 14 amino acids. This CDR3 reads CASSFAGEQETQYF. DNA of the CDR3: TGTGCCAGCAGTTTCGCGGGAGAACAAGAGACCCAGTACTTC.

This chain joins TRBV15 and TRBJ1-5, with D tentatively TRBD1 (6 bases). Trimming took off 4 bases at V and 2 bases at J, with 15 bases between the two ends. CDR3 length: 16 residues. Germline CDR1 reads LNHNV; CDR2 reads YYDKDF (reference sequence). The CDR3 nucleotides are TGTGCCACCAGCACCCCGTCAGGGGTCGGCAATCAGCCCCAGCATTTT. Translation: CATSTPSGVGNQPQHF.

Comments on this clonotype: Since the CDR3 does not end with the conserved phenylalanine or tryptophan, this likely comes from a read error. The chain combines TRBV5-8 with TRBJ1-5; D is unclear. The CDR3 covers 15 residues. Trimming shortened V by 4 bases and J by 3 bases, and 14 bases separated the two germline ends. Germline CDR1 reads SGHTS; CDR2 reads YDEGEE. For the CDR3, the DNA is TGTGCCAGCAGCCACTCCGGGAGCAACAATCAGCCCCAGCATTAT. This encodes CASSHSGSNNQPQHY.

This clonotype was counted a few times. The J gene is TRBJ2-7, the V gene TRBV20-1; 7 bases match TRBD1. V was clipped by 1 base and J by 1 base; unmatched bases: 7. Germline V gene sequence: CDR1 DFQATT, CDR2 SNEGSKA (reference sequence). The CDR3 loop spans 15 amino acids. DNA for the CDR3: TGCAGTGCTAGAGGCCGGGACAGCCTTTCCTACGAGCAGTACTTC. Amino acids: CSARGRDSLSYEQYF.

This clonotype was observed a handful of times. The chain is built from TRBV19 and TRBJ1-5; D is perhaps TRBD1 (6 bases). The ends were cut back, 7 bases at V and 1 base at J, with 11 bases in the middle. The germline CDR1 and CDR2 sequences are LNHDA and SQIVND (reference sequence). The CDR3 totals 14 residues. This chain's CDR3 is CASIEGESNQPQHF. For the CDR3, the DNA is TGTGCCAGTATCGAGGGGGAAAGCAATCAGCCCCAGCATTTT.

This clonotype has more than one count but fewer than ten. The rearrangement uses TRBV7-9 and TRBJ2-2; 7 bases fit TRBD2. This CDR3 is 15 amino acids long. Germline V CDR1 and CDR2: SEHNR, FQNEAQ (reference sequence). V lost 10 bases, J lost 3 bases, and 11 bases stayed unmatched. CDR3 region: CAIRYGGIYTGELFF. The CDR3 nucleotides read TGTGCCATCCGGTACGGGGGGATTTACACCGGGGAGCTGTTTTTT.

This clonotype showed up just a few times. The V gene is TRBV27, the J gene TRBJ2-3; 12 bases map to TRBD2. CDR1 is MNHEY and CDR2 is SMNVEV in the germline V gene (reference sequence). This CDR3 is built from 18 residues. After removal of 2 bases from V and 6 bases from J, the junction contained 12 bases not matched to a gene. The DNA of the CDR3 is TGTGCCAGCAGTTTAATACCGCTAGCGGGGGGGCCTACGGATACGCAGTATTTT. Protein: CASSLIPLAGGPTDTQYF.

This clonotype was detected many times. This chain uses TRBV6-5 with TRBJ2-2; no clear D. From germline, CDR1 is MNHEY and CDR2 SVGAGI. V lost 5 bases to trimming and J lost 4 bases, with 8 bases between them. CDR3 length: 13 residues. The CDR3 nucleotides are TGTGCCAGCAGTCTACGCTCCACCGGGGAGCTGTTTTTT. Translation gives CASSLRSTGELFF.

This clonotype came up a few times. The chain uses TRBV4-3 and TRBJ1-4, with D tentatively TRBD1 (5 bases). The germline V gene has CDR1 LGHNA and CDR2 YSLEER. Trimming removed 2 bases at V and 3 bases at J, with 10 bases between. This CDR3 region has 15 residues. The CDR3 spells CASSQSRGANEKLFF. The CDR3 coding sequence is TGCGCCAGCAGCCAAAGTAGGGGTGCTAATGAAAAACTGTTTTTT.

Notes on this clonotype: A much larger clone differs from this one at a single base, so this may be a read error. This sequence joins TRBV2 and TRBJ2-6; D is perhaps TRBD1 (6 bases). V dropped 6 bases and J dropped 0 bases, with 15 bases sitting between them. CDR1 and CDR2 from the germline V gene are SNHLY and FYNNEI. The CDR3 totals 17 residues. In nucleotides, the CDR3 is TGTGCCAGCAGGGGGGCTACACGCCTCTCTGGGGCCAACGTCCTGACTTTC. Translating it yields CASRGATRLSGANVLTF.

This clonotype was detected only a few times. V and J are TRBV19 and TRBJ1-5; the D is unclear. This CDR3 contains 16 residues. The germline gives CDR1 LNHDA, CDR2 SQIVND (reference sequence). V was cut by 6 bases and J by 0 bases, with 15 bases left in between. For the CDR3, the DNA is TGTGCCAGTAGCTGGAGGTCGGGATATAGCAATCAGCCCCAGCATTTT. Translation: CASSWRSGYSNQPQHF.

This clonotype has ten or more counts. The V and J genes are TRBV9 and TRBJ2-3; D ambiguous. V shed 0 bases and J shed 7 bases, with 12 bases lying between them. CDR1 SGDLS and CDR2 YYNGEE come from the germline V gene. The CDR3 contains 14 residues. The CDR3 DNA follows: TGTGCCAGCAGCGTAGGTTACGGCACGTATACGCAGTATTTT. Encoded protein: CASSVGYGTYTQYF.

Worth noting for this clonotype: One end of the junction varies from germline; a read error may be responsible. The chain carries TRBV6-2 or TRBV6-3 and TRBJ1-1, with unresolved D. Germline assignment: CDR1 MNHEY and CDR2 SVGEGT. This CDR3 is 13 amino acids long. The CDR3 protein is CASSRRMNTEAYF. CDR3 coding DNA: TGTGCCAGCAGCAGGAGAATGAACACTGAAGCTTACTTT.

Comments on this clonotype: A much larger clone lies a single base off, so this may be a read error. The chain couples TRBV7-9 to TRBJ2-7; 9 nucleotides align to TRBD2. The CDR3 consists of 13 residues. CDR1 and CDR2 (germline): SEHNR, FQNEAQ (reference sequence). The CDR3 is CASSRGLANEQHF. The CDR3 bases are TGTGCCAGCAGTCGAGGACTAGCGAACGAGCAGCACTTC.

Many counts were recorded for this clonotype. The chain recombines TRBV5-1 with TRBJ2-5, with D unclear. V gave up 2 bases and J gave up 4 bases, with 12 bases separating them. The germline gives CDR1 SGHRS, CDR2 YFSETQ. The CDR3 length is 14 residues. Here the CDR3 reads CASSFLTQVETQYF. The CDR3 DNA is TGCGCCAGCAGCTTCTTGACCCAAGTAGAGACCCAGTACTTC. Complete variable domain (other parts from reference TRBV5-1 and TRBJ2-5): KAGVTQTPRYLIKTRGQQVTLSCSPISGHRSVSWYQQTPGQGLQFLFEYFSETQRNKGNFPGRFSGRQFSNSRSEMNVSTLELGDSALYLCASSFLTQVETQYFGPGTRLLVL.

A word on this clonotype: A much larger clone sits a single nucleotide away, making a read error possible. This chain links TRBV29-1 with TRBJ2-2; 9 bases match TRBD2. V lost 3 bases, J lost 6 bases, and 5 bases stayed unmatched. The length of the CDR3 is 14 residues. CDR1 SQVTM and CDR2 ANQGSEA come from the germline V gene. CDR3 amino acids: CSVDVAGDAGELFF. The CDR3 nucleotides read TGCAGCGTTGATGTAGCGGGAGACGCCGGGGAGCTGTTTTTT.